The clone carrying this T cell receptor (beta chain) was picked up many times. Its antigen is as yet unknown. Preparation of the TCRbeta library used unique molecular identifiers. Via MiXCR, TCRdb re-called the PCR reads, giving one row per CDR3 protein. The data contain hundreds of thousands of distinct CDR3 sequences, approximately 15% of them singletons. This sample is drawn from a study of T-cell reconstitution after alpha-beta-depleted transplantation in children. Notes on the study in general: Several hundred expanded graft clones reportedly supplied alpha-beta T cells about two months after transplant. Newly generated T cells supplied most T-cell counts and diversity one year post-transplant.

The germline gives CDR1 SGHVS, CDR2 FQNEAQ. V lost 8 bases to trimming and J lost 2 bases, with 11 bases between them. CDR3 length: 13 residues. The sequence was obtained from a male patient aged 10-17 years who had a stem cell transplant for acute lymphoblastic leukemia, so the T cells may come from the graft donor. V and J are TRBV7-8 and TRBJ2-3, with D maybe TRBD2 (6 bases). This specimen was PBMCs, mostly from graft donor cells, taken 360 days after TCRalphabeta/CD19-depleted stem cell transplant. CDR3 loop: CASLGLFTDTQYF. In DNA form, the CDR3 reads TGTGCCAGCCTGGGACTTTTCACAGATACGCAGTATTTT.